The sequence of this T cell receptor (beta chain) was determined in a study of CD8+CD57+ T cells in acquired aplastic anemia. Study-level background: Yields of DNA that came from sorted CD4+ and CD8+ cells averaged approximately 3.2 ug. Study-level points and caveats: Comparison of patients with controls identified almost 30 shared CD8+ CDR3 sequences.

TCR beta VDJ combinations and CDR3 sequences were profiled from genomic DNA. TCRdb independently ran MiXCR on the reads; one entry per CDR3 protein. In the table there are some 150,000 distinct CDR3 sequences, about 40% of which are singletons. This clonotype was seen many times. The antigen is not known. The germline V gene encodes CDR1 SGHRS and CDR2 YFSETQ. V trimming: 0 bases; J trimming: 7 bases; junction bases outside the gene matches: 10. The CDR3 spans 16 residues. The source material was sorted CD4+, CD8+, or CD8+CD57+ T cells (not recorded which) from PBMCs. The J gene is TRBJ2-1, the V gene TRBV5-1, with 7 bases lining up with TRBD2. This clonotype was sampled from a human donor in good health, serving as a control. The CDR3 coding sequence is TGCGCCAGCAGCTTGGAGTGGGGAGGGCCTCCAAATGAGCAGTTCTTC. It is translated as CASSLEWGGPPNEQFF.